These T cell receptor beta chains were read from a single sample in a study of PD-L1 blockade in urothelial cancer. Profiling relied on immunoSEQ multiplex PCR, and the TCRdb table lists in-frame clones only, not all of them. The sample holds 58,000 or so clones, around 86% seen once. Source: PBMCs, taken around atezolizumab (anti-PD-L1) treatment. These receptors all come from a man aged 70-80 years with urothelial cancer. Both conserved end residues are part of each CDR3. The D gene is left open where the match is weak. Clone size is given for some rows only: seen once, a few or many times, or a class if the clone is expanded.

CDR3aa: CASSSAGTGYGNTIYF
CDR3nt: TGCGCCAGCAGCTCGGCGGGGACAGGGTACGGAAACACCATATATTTT
abundance: few
v_gene: TRBV5-1
d_gene: TRBD1
j_gene: TRBJ1-3
len: 16

CDR3aa: CASSSFGQFPWLNTEAFF
CDR3nt: TGCGCCAGCAGCTCCTTCGGACAGTTTCCATGGTTGAACACTGAAGCTTTCTTT
abundance: .
v_gene: TRBV5-1
d_gene: .
j_gene: TRBJ1-1
len: 18

CDR3aa: CASSPTSGNTEAFF
CDR3nt: TGTGCCAGCTCACCAACCAGTGGTAACACTGAAGCTTTCTTT
abundance: .
v_gene: TRBV18
d_gene: .
j_gene: TRBJ1-1
len: 14

CDR3aa: CAWRRQGVPNEQFF
CDR3nt: TGTGCCTGGAGGAGACAGGGGGTGCCCAATGAGCAGTTCTTC
abundance: .
v_gene: TRBV30
d_gene: TRBD1
j_gene: TRBJ2-1
len: 14

CDR3aa: CASSLGSQGYEQYF
CDR3nt: TGTGCCAGCAGCTTAGGTAGCCAGGGCTACGAGCAGTACTTC
abundance: .
v_gene: TRBV7-2
d_gene: .
j_gene: TRBJ2-7
len: 14

CDR3aa: CASSEGSLSYEQYF
CDR3nt: TGTGCCAGCAGTGAAGGCAGTTTATCCTACGAGCAGTACTTC
abundance: few
v_gene: TRBV2
d_gene: .
j_gene: TRBJ2-7
len: 14

CDR3aa: CASMRLAGINEQFF
CDR3nt: TGTGCCAGCATGAGACTAGCGGGAATCAATGAGCAGTTCTTC
abundance: .
v_gene: TRBV2
d_gene: TRBD2
j_gene: TRBJ2-1
len: 14

CDR3aa: CASSLGAGQSYEQYF
CDR3nt: TGCGCCAGCAGCTTGGGCGCGGGACAGTCCTACGAGCAGTACTTC
abundance: once
v_gene: TRBV5-1
d_gene: .
j_gene: TRBJ2-7
len: 15

CDR3aa: CASSLTAGGSNEQFF
CDR3nt: TGTGCCAGCAGCTTAACGGCAGGGGGGAGCAATGAGCAGTTCTTC
abundance: .
v_gene: TRBV7-9
d_gene: .
j_gene: TRBJ2-1
len: 15

CDR3aa: CASSPGTGQETQYF
CDR3nt: TGTGCCAGCTCCCCAGGGACAGGGCAAGAGACCCAGTACTTC
abundance: few
v_gene: TRBV18
d_gene: TRBD1
j_gene: TRBJ2-5
len: 14

CDR3aa: CASAEGATEAFF
CDR3nt: TGTGCCAGCGCTGAGGGGGCCACTGAAGCTTTCTTT
abundance: .
v_gene: TRBV18
d_gene: TRBD1
j_gene: TRBJ1-1
len: 12

CDR3aa: CASSPPYTSTDTQYF
CDR3nt: TGTGCCAGCTCACCACCTTACACGAGCACAGATACGCAGTATTTT
abundance: .
v_gene: TRBV18
d_gene: .
j_gene: TRBJ2-3
len: 15

CDR3aa: CAWSQAGWAYEQYF
CDR3nt: TGTGCCTGGAGTCAGGCAGGGTGGGCCTACGAGCAGTACTTC
abundance: once
v_gene: TRBV30
d_gene: .
j_gene: TRBJ2-7
len: 14

CDR3aa: CASKGLQETQYF
CDR3nt: TGTGCCAGCAAGGGACTCCAAGAGACCCAGTACTTC
abundance: .
v_gene: TRBV2
d_gene: .
j_gene: TRBJ2-5
len: 12

CDR3aa: CAINQGSGNTIYF
CDR3nt: TGTGCCATCAATCAGGGCTCTGGAAACACCATATATTTT
abundance: .
v_gene: TRBV10-3
d_gene: .
j_gene: TRBJ1-3
len: 13